The 19 T cell receptor beta chains reported below all come from one sample, sequenced in a study of blood T cells in healthy people across ages. A second PCR, run for roughly 7 to 12 cycles, used a sample-barcoded 5' primer plus a J-beta primer mix. Via MiXCR, TCRdb re-called the 5' RACE reads, giving one row per CDR3 protein. The table has hundreds of thousands of distinct CDR3 sequences, roughly three fifths seen once. Sample: blood. The source is a man aged 35-49 years in good health.

This clonotype was counted once. V gene TRBV5-4 combines with J gene TRBJ2-1; the D gene is possibly TRBD1 (5 bases). The CDR3 sequence is 13 residues long. The germline gives CDR1 SGHNT, CDR2 YYREEE (reference sequence). Trimming pared 3 bases from V and 10 bases from J, leaving 14 bases between. CDR3 coding DNA: TGTGCCAGCAGCTCCCGACAGATCGGGGAGCAGTTCTTC. Amino acids: CASSSRQIGEQFF.

This clonotype was seen more than once but under ten times. The rearrangement uses TRBV29-1 and TRBJ1-1; the match to TRBD1 covers 12 bases. The ends lost 6 bases at V and 3 bases at J; junction bases unmatched: 2. Germline V gene lookup returns CDR1 SQVTM and CDR2 ANQGSEA. CDR3 size: 13 residues. The CDR3: CSVGQGADTEAFF. The CDR3 nucleotides read TGCAGCGTGGGACAGGGGGCGGACACTGAAGCTTTCTTT.

V usage is TRBV19 and J usage is TRBJ2-5; D is possibly TRBD2 (6 bases). V was pared by 4 bases and J by 1 base, with 13 bases between. CDR1 is LNHDA and CDR2 is SQIVND in the germline V gene (reference sequence). This CDR3 comprises 15 residues. The CDR3 bases are TGTGCCAGTAGTAAGCGGGCCTCACGCCAAGAGACCCAGTACTTC. Residues: CASSKRASRQETQYF. The full variable domain, rest sourced from reference TRBV19 and TRBJ2-5, is DGGITQSPKYLFRKEGQNVTLSCEQNLNHDAMYWYRQDPGQGLRLIYYSQIVNDFQKGDIAEGYSVSREKKESFPLTVTSAQKNPTAFYLCASSKRASRQETQYFGPGTRLLVL.

This clonotype was found a few times. CDR3 sequence: CSASIPQSAGLQETQYF. The CDR3 DNA is TGCAGTGCTAGTATCCCCCAATCCGCGGGCCTCCAAGAGACCCAGTACTTC. The chain recombines TRBV20-1 with TRBJ2-5; tentative D call: TRBD2 (5 bases). Germline values: CDR1 DFQATT, CDR2 SNEGSKA (reference sequence). V was trimmed by 3 bases and J by 1 base, leaving 21 bases between them. The CDR3 covers 17 residues.

This clonotype turned up a few times. This rearrangement joins TRBV4-1 to TRBJ1-2, with TRBD1 as a possible D gene (6 bases). The germline V gene has CDR1 MGHRA and CDR2 YSYEKL. The CDR3 consists of 14 residues. V was clipped by 1 base and J by 4 bases, with 10 bases between them. The CDR3 loop reads CASSQGGLFYGYTF. The CDR3 nucleotides read TGCGCCAGCAGCCAAGGGGGGCTATTCTATGGCTACACCTTC.

The CDR3 region has the DNA TGTGCCATCAGCCGGAGCTCGGGGGAAGAGCAGTACTTC. It specifies CAISRSSGEEQYF. V and J are TRBV10-3 and TRBJ2-7; D is possibly TRBD2 (6 bases). V lost 6 bases and J 7 bases, leaving 16 bases between the germline ends. The CDR3 runs 13 residues. Looked up from germline, CDR1 is ENHRY and CDR2 is SYGVKD.

This clonotype was seen more than once but under ten times. The rearrangement joins TRBV29-1 to TRBJ2-6; perhaps TRBD1 as D (5 bases). Germline V CDR1 and CDR2: SQVTM, ANQGSEA. The CDR3 contains 16 residues. V was clipped by 6 bases and J by 0 bases, with 15 bases between them. The CDR3, as DNA: TGCAGCGTCGGAGCCAGGGTTAGCTCTGGGGCCAACGTCCTGACTTTC. Its protein product is CSVGARVSSGANVLTF.

V gene TRBV27 combines with J gene TRBJ2-5, with D perhaps matching TRBD1 or TRBD2 (5 bases each). V was shortened by 5 bases and J by 5 bases, with 18 bases between the two germline ends. This CDR3 spans 15 amino acids. Germline CDR1 reads MNHEY; CDR2 reads SMNVEV (reference sequence). This CDR3 reads CASSLKGRSGETQYF. CDR3 coding DNA: TGTGCCAGCAGTCTAAAGGGACGGAGTGGGGAGACCCAGTACTTC.

The V gene is TRBV5-1, the J gene TRBJ1-1, with D possibly being TRBD1 (6 bases). The CDR3 has 13 amino acids. The germline V gene encodes CDR1 SGHRS and CDR2 YFSETQ. V lost 5 bases to trimming and J lost 4 bases, with 12 bases between them. The CDR3 DNA reads as TGCGCCAGCAGAGAGGGGACATCCACTGAAGCTTTCTTT. It codes for CASREGTSTEAFF.

This clonotype was seen a handful of times. The chain couples TRBV27 to TRBJ2-2; possibly TRBD2 for D (6 bases). The V end lost 6 bases, the J end lost 5 bases, and 10 bases lay between the germline ends. The germline V gene has CDR1 MNHEY and CDR2 SMNVEV (reference sequence). The CDR3 covers 13 residues. Here the CDR3 DNA reads TGTGCCAGCAGACCAGGGAGGACCGGGGAGCTGTTTTTT. This translates into CASRPGRTGELFF.

This chain links TRBV29-1 with TRBJ2-1; the D is unclear. Germline loops: CDR1 SQVTM, CDR2 ANQGSEA. This CDR3 is 14 amino acids long. V lost 3 bases to trimming and J lost 4 bases, with 13 bases between them. In DNA form, the CDR3 reads TGCAGCGTTGATCCCACGGCTCAATACAATGAGCAGTTCTTC. Translating it yields CSVDPTAQYNEQFF.

In this sample, this clonotype turned up once. V usage is TRBV4-2 and J usage is TRBJ2-1; 8 nucleotides line up with TRBD2. CDR3 length: 15 residues. V trimming: 7 bases; J trimming: 6 bases; junction bases outside the gene matches: 11. Germline values: CDR1 LGHNA, CDR2 YNFKEQ. The CDR3 region is CASTSQRELRNEQFF. DNA of the CDR3: TGTGCCAGCACCTCCCAGCGGGAGCTCCGCAATGAGCAGTTCTTC.

The V gene is TRBV28, the J gene TRBJ2-5; 9 bases line up with TRBD2. This CDR3 is 16 amino acids long. V trimming: 1 base; J trimming: 9 bases; junction bases outside the gene matches: 12. CDR1 is MDHEN and CDR2 is SYDVKM in the germline V gene. The CDR3 is CASSLSLSSGERSQYF. As DNA, the CDR3 is TGTGCCAGCAGTTTATCTTTATCTAGCGGGGAGCGGTCCCAGTACTTC. Full variable domain (outside the CDR3, taken from reference TRBV28 and TRBJ2-5): DVKVTQSSRYLVKRTGEKVFLECVQDMDHENMFWYRQDPGLGLRLIYFSYDVKMKEKGDIPEGYSVSREKKERFSLILESASTNQTSMYLCASSLSLSSGERSQYFGPGTRLLVL.

This clonotype was recorded once. This chain uses TRBV20-1 with TRBJ1-1; D unresolved. The CDR3 spans 15 residues. Germline V CDR1 and CDR2: DFQATT, SNEGSKA (reference sequence). V shed 1 base and J shed 3 bases, with 15 bases lying between them. CDR3 DNA sequence: TGCAGTGCTAGAGCGAAGACGTTTAGTGACACTGAAGCTTTCTTT. Its protein is CSARAKTFSDTEAFF.

There are a few counts of this clonotype. The V call is TRBV4-3, the J call TRBJ2-7, with a weak D call TRBD2 (5 bases). Germline lookup yields CDR1 LGHNA and CDR2 YSLEER. The CDR3 spans 17 residues. The V end lost 2 bases, the J end lost 2 bases, and 19 bases lay between the germline ends. As DNA, the CDR3 is TGCGCCAGCAGCCAAAACGGACTTGGCGGTCCGCCCTACGAGCAGTACTTC. This translates into CASSQNGLGGPPYEQYF.

With regard to this clonotype: Mismatch with germline at one junction end may stem from a read error. Here the CDR3 reads CAGSQVGLPGANVLTF. The CDR3, as DNA: TGTGCCGGCAGCCAAGTGGGACTACCCGGGGCCAACGTCCTGACTTTC. The V and J genes are TRBV3-1 and TRBJ2-6; 7 bases fit TRBD2. The CDR3 loop spans 16 amino acids. CDR1 is LGHDT and CDR2 is YNNKEL in the germline V gene (reference sequence).

This chain uses TRBV28 with TRBJ2-1, with 14 bases matching TRBD2. Germline V gives CDR1 MDHEN, CDR2 SYDVKM. V was pared by 2 bases and J by 5 bases, with 5 bases of the junction left unmatched. CDR3 length: 17 residues. The CDR3 sequence is CASSLGTSGSADNEQFF. DNA of the CDR3: TGTGCCAGCAGTTTAGGGACTAGCGGGAGTGCTGACAATGAGCAGTTCTTC.

The rearrangement joins TRBV5-8 to TRBJ2-3; D possibly matches TRBD1 or TRBD2 (5 bases each). CDR3 length equals 15 residues. Trimming cost V 3 bases and J 0 bases, with 11 bases left between them. From germline, CDR1 is SGHTS and CDR2 YDEGEE. Here the CDR3 DNA reads TGTGCCAGCAGCTCCCGGGACGACAGCACAGATACGCAGTATTTT. Translating gives CASSSRDDSTDTQYF.

This clonotype showed up just a few times. The chain recombines TRBV6-1 with TRBJ2-1, with 8 nucleotides matching TRBD2. V lost 8 bases, J lost 4 bases, and 7 bases stayed unmatched. Germline lookup yields CDR1 MNHNS and CDR2 SASEGT. The CDR3 runs to 14 residues. The CDR3 DNA is TGTGCCAGCGTGATGGGACTAGAATACAATGAGCAGTTCTTC. Translation: CASVMGLEYNEQFF.